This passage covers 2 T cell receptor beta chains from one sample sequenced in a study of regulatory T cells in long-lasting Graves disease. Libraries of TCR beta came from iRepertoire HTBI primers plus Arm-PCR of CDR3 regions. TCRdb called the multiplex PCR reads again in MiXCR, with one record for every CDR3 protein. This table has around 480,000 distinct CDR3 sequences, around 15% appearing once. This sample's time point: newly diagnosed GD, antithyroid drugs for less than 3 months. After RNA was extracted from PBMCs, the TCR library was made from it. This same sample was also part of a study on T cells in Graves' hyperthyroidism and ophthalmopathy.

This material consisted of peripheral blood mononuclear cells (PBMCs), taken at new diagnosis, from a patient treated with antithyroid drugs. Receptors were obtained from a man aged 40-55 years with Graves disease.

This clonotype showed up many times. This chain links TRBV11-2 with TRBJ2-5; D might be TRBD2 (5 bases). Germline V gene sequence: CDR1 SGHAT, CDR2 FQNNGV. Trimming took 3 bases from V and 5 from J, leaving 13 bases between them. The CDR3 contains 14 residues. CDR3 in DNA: TGTGCCAGCAGCTTTGTTGAGGGAACTGAGACCCAGTACTTC. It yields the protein CASSFVEGTETQYF.

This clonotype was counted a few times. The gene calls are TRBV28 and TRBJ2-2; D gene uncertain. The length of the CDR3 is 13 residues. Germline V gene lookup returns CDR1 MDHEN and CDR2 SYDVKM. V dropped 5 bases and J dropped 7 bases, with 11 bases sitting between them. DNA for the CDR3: TGTGCCAGCAGTAGGGTCAGGATCGGGGAGCTGTTTTTT. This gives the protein CASSRVRIGELFF.